Presented here are 10 T cell receptor beta chains from one specimen sequenced in a study of graft-versus-host responses after intestinal transplantation. These TCRs are of unknown antigen specificity. The method was immunoSEQ multiplex PCR; TCRdb's version includes in-frame clones alone and lacks a portion of them. The table has just under 90,000 clones, 75% to 90% seen once. The sample consisted of unstimulated CD8+ T cells sorted from spleen or lymph node cells, taken before intestinal transplant. The receptor set was obtained from a human donor who received an intestinal transplant.

The chain carries TRBV7-2 and TRBJ2-2; 8 nucleotides line up with TRBD2. V was pared by 0 bases and J by 0 bases, with 9 bases of the junction left unmatched. The CDR3 contains 19 residues. CDR1 is SGHTA, CDR2 FQGNSA, per germline. CDR3 region: CASSLALGGGFANTGELFF. The CDR3 DNA reads as TGTGCCAGCAGCTTAGCGCTGGGCGGGGGGTTTGCGAACACCGGGGAGCTGTTTTTT.

This clone was recorded only once. The chain uses TRBV19 and TRBJ2-3; the match to TRBD1 covers 7 bases. Trimming removed 2 bases from V and 1 base from J; junction bases left unmatched: 0. The CDR3 extends over 14 amino acids. Germline V gene sequence: CDR1 LNHDA, CDR2 SQIVND (reference sequence). The CDR3 DNA reads TGTGCCAGTAGTATAACAGGGGGCACAGATACGCAGTATTTT. Amino acid sequence: CASSITGGTDTQYF. The whole variable domain, filled in from reference TRBV19 and TRBJ2-3, reads DGGITQSPKYLFRKEGQNVTLSCEQNLNHDAMYWYRQDPGQGLRLIYYSQIVNDFQKGDIAEGYSVSREKKESFPLTVTSAQKNPTAFYLCASSITGGTDTQYFGPGTRLTVL.

The genes are TRBV6-1 and TRBJ2-7; a possible D gene is TRBD1 (5 bases). Deletions cut 3 bases from V and 1 base from J, with 13 bases between. Germline V gives CDR1 MNHNS, CDR2 SASEGT. CDR3 length: 15 amino acids. CDR3 region: CASSDWQGQSYEQYF. CDR3 nucleotide sequence: TGTGCCAGCAGTGACTGGCAGGGCCAATCCTACGAGCAGTACTTC.

The chain employs TRBV9 and TRBJ2-2; a weak D match, TRBD2 (6 bases). There are 15 residues in the CDR3. Trimming stripped 2 bases from V and 5 bases from J, with 13 bases between. The germline V gene has CDR1 SGDLS and CDR2 YYNGEE. In DNA, the CDR3 is TGTGCCAGCAGCGTCAGGACTACCGGGACCGGGGAGCTGTTTTTT. Amino acids: CASSVRTTGTGELFF.

The chain carries TRBV7-8 and TRBJ2-1, with D unclear. Germline CDR1 and CDR2: SGHVS and FQNEAQ. The CDR3 covers 11 residues. V lost 2 bases and J 7 bases, leaving 3 bases between the germline ends. The CDR3 nucleotides are TGTGCCAGCAGCTTACGGAATGAGCAGTTCTTC. Translated: CASSLRNEQFF.

V is TRBV21-1 and J is TRBJ2-1; the table's D call TRBD1 went unverified against the DNA. TRBV21-1 is a listed pseudogene. The CDR3 is 19 residues long. The CDR3 region is CASSKLVRDSDISYNEQFF. CDR3 bases: TGTGCCAGCAGCAAATTGGTAAGGGACAGCGATATCTCCTACAATGAGCAGTTCTTC.

The V gene is TRBV27, the J gene TRBJ2-7; no definite D call. This CDR3 is 16 amino acids long. CDR1 and CDR2 from the germline V gene are MNHEY and SMNVEV (reference sequence). V lost 0 bases and J 6 bases, leaving 18 bases between the germline ends. CDR3 DNA sequence: TGTGCCAGCAGTTTATCCCGGACCGAGAGACGTCCCGAGCAGTACTTC. Protein sequence: CASSLSRTERRPEQYF.

A remark on this clone: One end of the junction varies from germline; a read error may be responsible. The chain has TRBV13 and TRBJ2-2; 13 nucleotides agree with TRBD2. This CDR3 has 17 residues. Germline V gene lookup returns CDR1 PRHDT and CDR2 FYEKMQ (reference sequence). CDR3 sequence: CASSLGTSGANTGELFF. The CDR3 bases are TGTGCCAGCAGCCTAGGGACTAGCGGGGCTAACACCGGGGAGCTGTTTTTT.

V and J are TRBV27 and TRBJ2-1; D unresolved. V was pared by 4 bases and J by 7 bases, with 8 bases between. This CDR3 has 12 residues. CDR1 and CDR2 from the germline V gene are MNHEY and SMNVEV (reference sequence). CDR3 loop: CASSWAGNEQFF. The CDR3 DNA is TGTGCCAGCAGTTGGGCTGGGAATGAGCAGTTCTTC.

The chain employs TRBV19 and TRBJ2-5, with a weak D call TRBD2 (5 bases). Germline values: CDR1 LNHDA, CDR2 SQIVND (reference sequence). The CDR3 extends over 14 amino acids. Trimming removed 3 bases from V and 10 bases from J, with 18 bases in between. CDR3 coding DNA: TGTGCCAGTAGTATTCGACGGTTCCAGGAGGACCAGTACTTC. This codes for CASSIRRFQEDQYF.